This T cell receptor (beta chain) was recorded in a study of T cells in localized non-small cell lung cancer. Turning to this clone: Its antigen is undetermined.

Findings and caveats of the study: Analysis by sequencing included only one tumor region, so heterogeneity remains possible. There was an association of higher blood T cell density with longer overall survival.

The data were produced by immunoSEQ multiplex PCR, yet TCRdb's version contains in-frame clones alone and is incomplete. This repertoire shows about 24,000 clones, approximately 88% found once; its top ten account for 22%. The CDR3 is 13 residues long. J was trimmed by 6 bases and V by 3 bases; bases with no gene match: 4. The germline CDR1 and CDR2 sequences are MDHEN and SYDVKM. This TCR came from a man between 35 and 75 years old with stage I squamous cell lung carcinoma. This chain uses TRBV28 with TRBJ2-7; the match to TRBD2 covers 8 bases. Source: peripheral blood, taken before any cancer treatment. CDR3 in DNA: TGTGCCAGCAGTTTGCGGCGGGGGGTCGAGCAGTACTTC. It codes for CASSLRRGVEQYF.